A single TCR beta chain is shown here with its context. Antigen unknown. The sample is drawn from a study of cytomegalovirus exposure and HLA in healthy donors. For the study at large: Tens of millions of unique TCRs from HLA-typed donors were held in an early release of data. General study findings and limits: Highly shared sequence variants in one cluster were likely a sequencing artifact.

The PCR contained 60 Vbeta and 13 Jbeta primers. Data came from immunoSEQ multiplex PCR; TCRdb stores just in-frame clones and leaves some out. The table lists 240,000 or so clones, 82% of them singletons. Specimen: PBMCs. This TCR was sampled from a middle-aged woman in good health and CMV-seropositive.

The CDR3 is CASSVEGEGIEQYF. The CDR3 DNA reads TGTGCCAGCAGCGTAGAAGGGGAGGGGATAGAGCAGTACTTC. This chain connects TRBV9 to TRBJ2-7; 7 positions agree with TRBD2. The germline gives CDR1 SGDLS, CDR2 YYNGEE. CDR3 length equals 14 residues. Unmatched junction bases numbered 7, after V lost 0 bases and J lost 7 bases.